The 13 T cell receptor beta chains listed next were all sequenced from one sample in a study of T cells in localized non-small cell lung cancer. Using immunoSEQ multiplex PCR, the repertoire was profiled, and TCRdb retains in-frame clones only, with some absent. Here the sample spans roughly 3,600 clones, roughly 22% being singletons. The sample here was lung tumor tissue, taken before any cancer treatment. The receptor set was obtained from a man aged 18-49 years with stage II lung adenocarcinoma.

This clone was recorded a few times. The rearrangement joins TRBV11-3 to TRBJ2-2; TRBD2 agrees at 7 bases. The CDR3 contains 17 residues. Per the germline V gene, CDR1 is SGHNT and CDR2 is YENEEA. Losses at the gene ends were 4 bases for V and 0 bases for J; bases not matched to a gene: 8. CDR3 DNA sequence: TGTGCCAGCAGCTCGGGGGGTGGCGGGCCGAACACCGGGGAGCTGTTTTTT. The encoded protein is CASSSGGGGPNTGELFF.

This chain connects TRBV11-3 to TRBJ1-5, with TRBD1 identical over 7 bases. CDR3 length equals 14 residues. From germline, CDR1 is SGHNT and CDR2 YENEEA. With V trimmed by 1 base and J by 4 bases, 1 base remained unmatched. The CDR3 DNA is TGTGCCAGCAGCTTAGTGGACAGGAATCAGCCCCAGCATTTT. It encodes CASSLVDRNQPQHF.

This clone came up a few times. The rearrangement joins TRBV18 to TRBJ1-1, with D hard to call. V lost 3 bases and J lost 0, with 8 bases in between. The CDR3 extends over 14 amino acids. The V gene's germline CDR1 is KGHSH and CDR2 LQKENI. For the CDR3, the DNA is TGTGCCAGCTCACCCCAAAAACTGAACACTGAAGCTTTCTTT. It specifies CASSPQKLNTEAFF.

The gene calls are TRBV19 and TRBJ2-5; 11 bases fit TRBD2. Germline CDR1 is LNHDA and CDR2 is SQIVND (reference sequence). The CDR3 runs 15 residues. Losses at the gene ends were 5 bases for V and 3 bases for J; bases not matched to a gene: 5. The CDR3 DNA sequence: TGTGCCAGTAGTTATAGCGGGGGGGCTGAAGAGACCCAGTACTTC. Amino acid sequence: CASSYSGGAEETQYF.

This clone was seen only a few times. This chain joins TRBV1 and TRBJ2-7; the table calls TRBD1, which could not be checked here. TRBV1 is given as a pseudogene. The CDR3 loop spans 17 amino acids. The DNA of the CDR3 is TGCGCCAGCAGCCAAGATAATACAGGGGTCGTATTCTACGAGCAGTACTTC. This gives the protein CASSQDNTGVVFYEQYF.

A few counts support this clone. This chain joins TRBV23-1 and TRBJ1-1; weak D call: TRBD1 (6 bases). TRBV23-1 is flagged as an ORF with uncertain function. This CDR3 has 13 amino acids. The V gene lost 8 bases and the J gene lost 4 bases, with 14 bases spanning the gap. The CDR3 DNA reads as TGCGCCAGCCGTGGAGCAGGGGTCACTGAAGCTTTCTTT. Translating gives CASRGAGVTEAFF.

This clone has only a few counts. The chain carries TRBV28 and TRBJ1-1; 7 positions match TRBD1. CDR1 and CDR2 (germline): MDHEN, SYDVKM. The CDR3 sequence is 14 residues long. The V and J ends lost 4 bases and 1 base, in that order; junction bases with no gene match: 3. The DNA of the CDR3 is TGTGCCAGCAGTTCCCGGACAGGGAACACTGAAGCTTTCTTT. As protein: CASSSRTGNTEAFF.

This clone has a handful of counts. The chain links TRBV5-1 to TRBJ2-6, with D tentatively TRBD1 or TRBD2 (5 bases each). CDR1 is SGHRS, CDR2 YFSETQ, per germline. The CDR3 length is 16 residues. V was shortened by 4 bases and J by 1 base, with 12 bases between the two germline ends. This CDR3 reads CASSQDGGSGANVLTF. The CDR3 DNA is TGCGCCAGCAGCCAAGATGGGGGATCTGGGGCCAACGTCCTGACTTTC.

The chain joins TRBV18 to TRBJ1-3; TRBD1 is a possible D gene (6 bases). The CDR3 consists of 15 residues. Trimming cost V 3 bases and J 0 bases, with 9 bases left between them. Germline assignment: CDR1 KGHSH and CDR2 LQKENI. The CDR3, as DNA: TGTGCCAGCTCACCTACAGGGACCTCTGGAAACACCATATATTTT. Protein: CASSPTGTSGNTIYF.

The chain is built from TRBV6-8 and TRBJ2-1, with no clear D. The CDR3 length is 16 residues. Germline CDR1 reads MNHGY; CDR2 reads SAAAGT. V was shortened by 2 bases and J by 1 base, with 12 bases between the two germline ends. The CDR3 loop reads CASSYGVGRSYNEQFF. The CDR3 DNA reads TGTGCCAGCAGTTACGGGGTCGGCAGGTCCTACAATGAGCAGTTCTTC.

This clone was seen a handful of times. The chain uses TRBV11-3 and TRBJ1-6, with D unresolved. V was clipped by 3 bases and J by 7 bases, with 13 bases between them. CDR1 and CDR2 (germline): SGHNT, YENEEA. The length of the CDR3 is 15 residues. CDR3 DNA sequence: TGTGCCAGCAGCTTGGATGTGACTGCGAATTCACCCCTCCACTTT. It yields the protein CASSLDVTANSPLHF. Complete variable domain (other parts from reference TRBV11-3 and TRBJ1-6): EAGVVQSPRYKIIEKKQPVAFWCNPISGHNTLYWYLQNLGQGPELLIRYENEEAVDDSQLPKDRFSAERLKGVDSTLKIQPAELGDSAVYLCASSLDVTANSPLHFGNGTRLTVT.

In its sample, this clone is large. The chain couples TRBV6-8 to TRBJ1-3, with D maybe TRBD1 (5 bases). Germline V lookup: CDR1 MNHGY, CDR2 SAAAGT. V was cut by 4 bases and J by 4 bases, with 14 bases left in between. CDR3 length: 15 residues. The CDR3 nucleotides are TGTGCCAGCAGTTTGCAGGGAGCGGGAGGAAACACCATATATTTT. It is translated as CASSLQGAGGNTIYF.

This rearrangement joins TRBV9 to TRBJ1-3, with TRBD1 identical over 7 bases. CDR1 and CDR2 from the germline V gene are SGDLS and YYNGEE. After removal of 4 bases from V and 2 bases from J, the junction contained 9 bases not matched to a gene. This CDR3 contains 16 residues. CDR3 sequence (DNA): TGTGCCAGCAGCCCACTAGGACAGGTCGCTGGAAACACCATATATTTT. Protein sequence: CASSPLGQVAGNTIYF.